The 30 T cell receptor beta chains below all came from one sample that was sequenced in a study of identical twins. MiXCR, applied by TCRdb to the 5' RACE reads, yields one record per CDR3 protein. Among 1.5 million to 2 million distinct CDR3 sequences listed, about 32% were seen once. Sequencing was carried out using cord blood. The origin of the receptors is a newborn girl in good health.

The chain carries TRBV20-1 and TRBJ1-6; TRBD1 might be the D (6 bases). The germline V gene encodes CDR1 DFQATT and CDR2 SNEGSKA (reference sequence). The CDR3 sequence is 14 residues long. V was pared by 1 base and J by 7 bases, with 11 bases between. The CDR3 bases are TGCAGTGCTAGAGCGGGACACCAAAATTCACCCCTCCACTTT. It translates to CSARAGHQNSPLHF.

This clonotype was seen only once. This chain joins TRBV28 and TRBJ2-1; D might be TRBD1 (6 bases). The tail of the sequence fits TRBJ2-7 better, so the J call may be wrong. The germline V gene has CDR1 MDHEN and CDR2 SYDVKM. This CDR3 region has 14 residues. The CDR3 DNA sequence: TGTGCCAGCAGTGCGGTGACAGGATACAATGAGCAGTACTTC. Residues: CASSAVTGYNEQYF.

The J gene is TRBJ2-1, the V gene TRBV4-1; TRBD2 agrees at 7 bases. The ends lost 4 bases at V and 10 bases at J; junction bases unmatched: 7. Germline values: CDR1 MGHRA, CDR2 YSYEKL. CDR3 length: 13 amino acids. The CDR3 reads CASSPGRNYEQFF. CDR3 nucleotide sequence: TGCGCCAGCAGCCCCGGGAGGAACTACGAGCAGTTCTTC.

This clonotype was seen more than once but under ten times. This chain uses TRBV12-5 with TRBJ2-1; 7 bases fit TRBD2. J was trimmed by 9 bases and V by 2 bases; bases with no gene match: 1. From germline, CDR1 is LGHNT and CDR2 FRNRAP. The CDR3 is 12 amino acids. The CDR3, as DNA: TGTGCTAGTGGTTTGCCGGGAGGTGAGCAGTTCTTC. This gives the protein CASGLPGGEQFF.

This chain uses TRBV28 with TRBJ2-5; tentatively, D is TRBD2 (6 bases). Trimming took off 2 bases at V and 11 bases at J, with 27 bases between the two ends. The length of the CDR3 is 17 residues. Germline V gene lookup returns CDR1 MDHEN and CDR2 SYDVKM. The CDR3 here is CASSLGFRGKAYNEQYF. The CDR3 region has the DNA TGTGCCAGCAGTTTAGGTTTCCGGGGGAAGGCCTACAATGAGCAGTACTTC.

The gene calls are TRBV9 and TRBJ2-1; 8 bases are shared with TRBD1. The J call may not be correct, given that the DNA end is closer to TRBJ2-7. Germline V gene lookup returns CDR1 SGDLS and CDR2 YYNGEE. The CDR3 runs 16 residues. CDR3 sequence reads: CASSVGGDRPYNEQYF. In DNA, the CDR3 is TGTGCCAGCAGCGTAGGAGGGGACAGGCCCTACAATGAGCAGTACTTC.

On this clonotype: An end of the junction differs from the germline gene, which may be a read error. The chain employs TRBV28 and TRBJ2-7; D is unclear. Per the germline V gene, CDR1 is MDHEN and CDR2 is SYDVKM. CDR3 size: 12 residues. CDR3 coding DNA: TGCGCCAGCAGCCTTGGACCCTACGGGCAGTACTTC. Its protein product is CASSLGPYGQYF. The full variable domain, with the rest looked up from reference TRBV28 and TRBJ2-7, is DVKVTQSSRYLVKRTGEKVFLECVQDMDHENMFWYRQDPGLGLRLIYFSYDVKMKEKGDIPEGYSVSREKKERFSLILESASTNQTSMYLCASSLGPYGQYFGPGTRLTVT.

The rearrangement uses TRBV2 and TRBJ2-7, with D possibly TRBD2 on 5 matching bases. The CDR3 contains 14 residues. The V and J ends lost 3 bases and 2 bases respectively, with 11 bases between them. Germline loops: CDR1 SNHLY, CDR2 FYNNEI. CDR3 nucleotide sequence: TGTGCCAGCAGTGAGGGAGTCGGGGCCTACGAGCAGTACTTC. This codes for CASSEGVGAYEQYF.

This clonotype was detected a few times. The chain combines TRBV20-1 with TRBJ1-2; perhaps TRBD1 as D (5 bases). This CDR3 contains 13 residues. Between the trimmed V and J ends, which lost 1 base and 6 bases, there was a span of 12 bases. Germline V CDR1 and CDR2: DFQATT, SNEGSKA (reference sequence). CDR3 residues: CSARGTLGDGYTF. CDR3 nucleotide sequence: TGCAGTGCTAGAGGGACCTTAGGGGATGGCTACACCTTC.

V and J are TRBV7-8 and TRBJ2-7; TRBD1 agrees at 7 bases. The CDR3 runs to 17 residues. Germline V gene lookup returns CDR1 SGHVS and CDR2 FQNEAQ. Trimming took 4 bases from V and 0 from J; bases not matched to a gene: 12. The CDR3 region has the DNA TGTGCCAGCAGCTCGAACAACCGGGACAGTTCCTCCTACGAGCAGTACTTC. Translated, it gives CASSSNNRDSSSYEQYF.

V and J are TRBV6-5 and TRBJ2-3, with TRBD2 matching over 10 bases. J was trimmed by 8 bases and V by 0 bases; bases with no gene match: 8. Per germline, CDR1 MNHEY and CDR2 SVGAGI. CDR3 length equals 16 residues. This CDR3 reads CASSYSRASGSGTQYF. CDR3 DNA sequence: TGTGCCAGCAGTTACTCTCGGGCTAGCGGGAGCGGTACGCAGTATTTT.

This clonotype has at least ten counts. The chain carries TRBV29-1 and TRBJ2-6; no clear D. From germline, CDR1 is SQVTM and CDR2 ANQGSEA. CDR3 length: 12 amino acids. Trimming removed 7 bases at V and 0 bases at J, with 4 bases between. The CDR3 loop reads CSAFSGANVLTF. In nucleotides, the CDR3 is TGCAGCGCCTTCTCTGGGGCCAACGTCCTGACTTTC.

As regards this clonotype: Its ends do not fully match the called genes, so a read error is possible. The chain employs TRBV24-1 and TRBJ2-1, with TRBD1 matching 7 bases. Germline V lookup: CDR1 KGHDR, CDR2 SFDVKD. The CDR3 sequence is 13 residues long. This CDR3 is CAASDPGGNEQFF. CDR3 in DNA: TGTGCCGCCAGTGATCCAGGGGGCAATGAGCAGTTCTTC.

This clonotype was seen ten or more times. The chain joins TRBV10-3 to TRBJ2-4; D gene unclear. CDR3 length equals 14 residues. V lost 1 base to trimming and J lost 5 bases, with 9 bases between them. Germline values: CDR1 ENHRY, CDR2 SYGVKD. The CDR3 sequence: CAISEFFLENIQYF. The CDR3 nucleotides are TGTGCCATCAGTGAGTTTTTTTTAGAAAACATTCAGTACTTC.

This clonotype was recorded a few times. This sequence joins TRBV3-1 and TRBJ2-1, with TRBD2 matching over 13 bases. The CDR3 has 19 amino acids. Losses at the gene ends were 4 bases for V and 1 base for J; bases not matched to a gene: 10. Germline-derived CDR1 and CDR2 are LGHDT and YNNKEL (reference sequence). The CDR3 DNA is TGTGCCAGCAGCCCCTCCGGACTAGCGGGGGCTCCATCCTACAATGAGCAGTTCTTC. It codes for CASSPSGLAGAPSYNEQFF.

This chain joins TRBV7-9 and TRBJ1-3; 8 bases are shared with TRBD1. V lost 3 bases, J lost 4 bases, and 2 bases stayed unmatched. The CDR3 spans 14 residues. Germline V CDR1 and CDR2: SEHNR, FQNEAQ (reference sequence). The CDR3: CASSFGQGGNTIYF. The CDR3 bases are TGTGCCAGCAGCTTCGGACAGGGAGGAAACACCATATATTTT.

The chain carries TRBV5-5 and TRBJ1-2, with D possibly TRBD1 on 6 matching bases. Trimming took 4 bases from V and 3 from J, leaving 10 bases between them. CDR1 and CDR2 from the germline V gene are SGHKS and YYEKEE (reference sequence). The CDR3 is made up of 13 amino acids. CDR3: CASSPRQDYGYTF. The CDR3 nucleotides read TGTGCCAGCAGCCCCCGACAGGACTATGGCTACACCTTC.

The chain carries TRBV11-2 and TRBJ2-3; D is perhaps TRBD1 or TRBD2 (5 bases each). Germline values: CDR1 SGHAT, CDR2 FQNNGV. Trimming cost V 5 bases and J 5 bases, with 20 bases left between them. CDR3 length equals 16 residues. CDR3 residues: CASSNLIRGRGDTQYF. The CDR3 coding sequence is TGTGCCAGCAGCAATCTTATAAGGGGCCGGGGAGATACGCAGTATTTT.

V gene TRBV20-1 combines with J gene TRBJ1-5; possibly TRBD1 for D (6 bases). Germline loops: CDR1 DFQATT, CDR2 SNEGSKA (reference sequence). CDR3 length: 15 residues. Trimming took 4 bases from V and 0 from J, leaving 13 bases between them. The CDR3 loop is CSATDRRHSNQPQHF. The DNA of the CDR3 is TGCAGTGCTACCGACAGGAGACATAGCAATCAGCCCCAGCATTTT.

The chain is built from TRBV20-1 and TRBJ2-7, with TRBD1 matching over 9 bases. The germline V gene has CDR1 DFQATT and CDR2 SNEGSKA (reference sequence). V lost 1 base and J lost 3; bases outside the gene matches: 4. There are 14 residues in the CDR3. In nucleotides, the CDR3 is TGCAGTGCTAGAGCTACAGGGGGCGACTACGAGCAGTACTTC. Translated: CSARATGGDYEQYF.

J is TRBJ2-7 and V is TRBV20-1, with 7 nucleotides matching TRBD1. The CDR3 is made up of 15 amino acids. Losses at the gene ends were 1 base for V and 2 bases for J; bases not matched to a gene: 8. CDR1 is DFQATT, CDR2 SNEGSKA, per germline (reference sequence). DNA for the CDR3: TGCAGTGCTAGAGGTTCCGACAGGGTCCCCTACGAGCAGTACTTC. Translation: CSARGSDRVPYEQYF.

This clonotype was counted many times. The chain joins TRBV28 to TRBJ2-7, with D hard to call. CDR3 length: 12 amino acids. Trimming took off 5 bases at V and 3 bases at J, with 8 bases between the two ends. From germline, CDR1 is MDHEN and CDR2 SYDVKM. CDR3 region: CASSTGDYEQYF. The CDR3 DNA is TGTGCCAGCAGTACCGGAGACTACGAGCAGTACTTC.

This clonotype was counted between two and nine times. This chain joins TRBV29-1 and TRBJ1-2; TRBD1 is a possible D gene (5 bases). The V and J ends lost 5 bases and 4 bases respectively, with 11 bases between them. This CDR3 spans 12 amino acids. Germline V lookup: CDR1 SQVTM, CDR2 ANQGSEA. CDR3 DNA sequence: TGCAGCGTTCTAGCAGGGCCCTATGGCTACACCTTC. This sequence encodes CSVLAGPYGYTF.

The genes are TRBV12-3 or TRBV12-4 and TRBJ2-1, with D maybe TRBD2 (5 bases). V was pared by 4 bases and J by 6 bases, with 16 bases between. The CDR3 totals 15 residues. This CDR3 reads CASSSRRGWGNEQFF. As DNA, the CDR3 is TGTGCCAGCAGTTCCCGACGCGGGTGGGGCAATGAGCAGTTCTTC.

There are a few counts of this clonotype. The CDR3: CASSQGLRQGSSYEQYF. CDR3 DNA: TGTGCCAGCAGCCAAGGGCTCCGACAGGGGAGCTCCTACGAGCAGTACTTC. V is TRBV3-1 and J is TRBJ2-7; 8 nucleotides line up with TRBD1. With 1 base clipped from V and 0 bases from J, the junction kept 8 bases outside the gene matches. Germline CDR1 reads LGHDT; CDR2 reads YNNKEL (reference sequence). The CDR3 has 17 residues.

V gene TRBV10-2 combines with J gene TRBJ2-4; 10 bases agree with TRBD2. Germline CDR1 WSHSY, CDR2 SAAADI. V gave up 4 bases and J gave up 3 bases; unmatched junction bases: 0. The CDR3 extends over 14 amino acids. Here the CDR3 reads CASSGLAGKNIQYF. The CDR3 nucleotides are TGCGCCAGCAGTGGACTAGCGGGCAAAAACATTCAGTACTTC.

The chain combines TRBV14 with TRBJ2-5; TRBD2 matches 8 bases. Matching the DNA end better, TRBJ2-7 makes the J call doubtful. The germline V gene encodes CDR1 SGHDN and CDR2 FVKESK. This CDR3 comprises 17 residues. DNA for the CDR3: TGTGCCAGCAGCCAAGTCGTTAGCGGGGTGATAACCTACGAGCAGTACTTC. This sequence encodes CASSQVVSGVITYEQYF.

The chain links TRBV25-1 to TRBJ1-4; unclear D gene. The germline V gene encodes CDR1 MGHDK and CDR2 SYGVNS. Trimming took 4 bases from V and 7 from J, leaving 16 bases between them. This CDR3 comprises 15 residues. The CDR3 DNA is TGTGCCAGCAGTGGGCCCACCGGAGGGATTGAAAAACTGTTTTTT. It is translated as CASSGPTGGIEKLFF. Full variable domain (missing parts from reference TRBV25-1 and TRBJ1-4): EADIYQTPRYLVIGTGKKITLECSQTMGHDKMYWYQQDPGMELHLIHYSYGVNSTEKGDLSSESTVSRIRTEHFPLTLESARPSHTSQYLCASSGPTGGIEKLFFGSGTQLSVL.

The V gene is TRBV3-1, the J gene TRBJ2-7; 13 nucleotides agree with TRBD2. Unmatched junction bases numbered 4, after V lost 5 bases and J lost 3 bases. This CDR3 is built from 15 residues. Germline CDR1 reads LGHDT; CDR2 reads YNNKEL (reference sequence). The DNA of the CDR3 is TGTGCCAGCAGCGACGGACTAGCGGGAGTCTACGAGCAGTACTTC. It encodes CASSDGLAGVYEQYF.

The chain joins TRBV29-1 to TRBJ2-5; 8 nucleotides line up with TRBD1. The V gene end was trimmed by 3 bases and the J gene end by 5 bases; junction bases not matched to a gene: 5. The CDR3 is made up of 13 amino acids. Per the germline V gene, CDR1 is SQVTM and CDR2 is ANQGSEA. For the CDR3, the DNA is TGCAGCGTTGACAGGGGGCTGAGGGAGACCCAGTACTTC. It yields the protein CSVDRGLRETQYF.